This T cell receptor beta chain was observed in a study of PD-1 blockade in classical Hodgkin lymphoma. Study observations and caveats: Prior therapy or disease activity may underlie the repertoire differences, whose causes remain undefined.

Using immunoSEQ multiplex PCR, the repertoire was profiled, and TCRdb retains in-frame clones only, with some absent. This table has 100,000 or so clones, around 88% appearing once. Concerning this clone: The antigen is unknown.

The V end lost 0 bases, the J end lost 4 bases, and 15 bases lay between the germline ends. The germline V gene encodes CDR1 LGHNA and CDR2 YSLEER. The CDR3 extends over 16 amino acids. Every patient was affected by relapse after autologous stem cell transplantation, while exposure to brentuximab vedotin was not uniform. The starting material was peripheral blood mononuclear cells (PBMCs), obtained before the second cycle of nivolumab. The TCR originated in a human donor with classical Hodgkin lymphoma. V gene TRBV4-3 combines with J gene TRBJ1-2, with D maybe TRBD1 (5 bases). The CDR3 bases are TGCGCCAGCAGCCAAGATTTCGGGGCGGTAATCTATGGCTACACCTTC. Amino acid sequence: CASSQDFGAVIYGYTF.